The 20 T cell receptor beta chains listed next were all sequenced from one sample in a study of cytomegalovirus exposure and HLA in healthy donors. Primers: 60 Vbeta forward and 13 Jbeta reverse. Sequencing used immunoSEQ multiplex PCR; TCRdb keeps in-frame clones, though not all of them. The sample has roughly 99,000 clones, about 81% seen once. Sample: PBMCs. The source is a man aged 30-40 years in good health and CMV-seropositive.

V gene TRBV29-1 combines with J gene TRBJ1-1, with 9 positions matching TRBD1. Germline V gene data show CDR1 as SQVTM and CDR2 as ANQGSEA. Trimming removed 5 bases from V and 2 bases from J; junction bases left unmatched: 6. This CDR3 comprises 14 residues. In DNA, the CDR3 is TGCAGCGTTCTAGGACAGGGGCAAAACACTGAAGCTTTCTTT. Translation gives CSVLGQGQNTEAFF.

A note on this clone: An end of the junction does not agree with germline; a read error may underlie this. This chain connects TRBV15 to TRBJ2-1, with 9 positions matching TRBD1. The germline CDR1 and CDR2 sequences are LNHNV and YYDKDF (reference sequence). The length of the CDR3 is 16 residues. This chain's CDR3 is CATSGETGTGSAEQFF. The CDR3 bases are TGTGCCACCAGCGGAGAAACCGGGACAGGGTCTGCTGAGCAGTTCTTC.

In regard to this clone: The junction differs from germline at one of its ends, possibly a read error. The J gene is TRBJ2-4, the V gene TRBV6-7; the D gene is possibly TRBD1 (6 bases). TRBV6-7 falls under the ORF class, with uncertain function. CDR3 length equals 12 residues. The CDR3 sequence: CASSRDINSQYF. The CDR3 region has the DNA TGTGCCAGCAGCCGGGACATAAACAGTCAGTACTTC.

This CDR3 is CASSGTGAGTDTQYF. Written as DNA, the CDR3 is TGCGCCAGCAGCGGAACTGGGGCCGGCACAGATACGCAGTATTTT. The rearrangement uses TRBV5-1 and TRBJ2-3; perhaps TRBD1 as D (5 bases). CDR1 is SGHRS, CDR2 YFSETQ, per germline. The V gene lost 4 bases and the J gene lost 1 base, with 13 bases spanning the gap. The CDR3 consists of 15 residues.

The chain joins TRBV7-9 to TRBJ2-2, with 7 bases identical to TRBD1. The germline gives CDR1 SEHNR, CDR2 FQNEAQ (reference sequence). Losses at the gene ends were 5 bases for V and 5 bases for J; bases not matched to a gene: 2. The CDR3 loop spans 13 amino acids. The CDR3 protein is CASSLRGTGELFF. The DNA of the CDR3 is TGTGCCAGCAGCCTCAGGGGGACCGGGGAGCTGTTTTTT.

A remark on this clone: Sequence at one end of the junction differs from germline and may be a read error. The chain is built from TRBV7-9 and TRBJ2-5; 9 positions match TRBD1. The J call is doubtful: the DNA matches TRBJ2-7 better. Germline CDR1 reads SEHNR; CDR2 reads FQNEAQ (reference sequence). CDR3 length: 16 amino acids. For the CDR3, the DNA is TGTTCCAGCAGCTTGGGGGACAGGGAATTCTCCTACGAGCAGTACTTC. It yields the protein CSSSLGDREFSYEQYF.

The CDR3 sequence: CASSRGASGYNEQFF. CDR3 coding DNA: TGTGCCAGCAGTCGGGGCGCTAGCGGGTACAATGAGCAGTTCTTC. The V gene is TRBV5-6, the J gene TRBJ2-1; 8 nucleotides line up with TRBD2. The CDR3 loop spans 15 amino acids. CDR1 SGHDT and CDR2 YYEEEE come from the germline V gene. Trimming took 5 bases from V and 4 from J; bases not matched to a gene: 8. Variable domain in full (rest from reference TRBV5-6 and TRBJ2-1): DAGVTQSPTHLIKTRGQQVTLRCSPKSGHDTVSWYQQALGQGPQFIFQYYEEEERQRGNFPDRFSGHQFPNYSSELNVNALLLGDSALYLCASSRGASGYNEQFFGPGTRLTVL.

A note on this clone: The junction differs from germline at one of its ends, possibly a read error. The same CDR3 can be traced to other DNA sequences in this sample. The CDR3 reads CASSLAGGSNTEAFF. CDR3 DNA sequence: TGTGCCAGCAGCTTGGCGGGGGGATCGAACACTGAAGCCTTCTTT. The chain joins TRBV5-4 to TRBJ1-1, with a weak D call TRBD1 (5 bases). The CDR3 loop spans 15 amino acids. Germline CDR1 reads SGHNT; CDR2 reads YYREEE (reference sequence).

The genes are TRBV6-6 and TRBJ1-6; tentative D call: TRBD1 (6 bases). V lost 8 bases and J lost 7, with 18 bases in between. The CDR3 covers 15 residues. In germline, CDR1 is MNHNY, CDR2 SVGAGI (reference sequence). CDR3 residues: CASLGGRPWNSPLHF. CDR3 nucleotide sequence: TGTGCCAGCCTAGGGGGTCGCCCTTGGAATTCACCCCTCCACTTT.

The chain carries TRBV23-1 and TRBJ2-6, with D possibly matching TRBD2 (5 bases). TRBV23-1 is identified as an open reading frame with a role that is uncertain. V lost 8 bases and J 0 bases, leaving 32 bases between the germline ends. The CDR3 runs 22 residues. Here the CDR3 DNA reads TGCGCCAGCTCCTCGGAGAGGGTCCCCATCTTCCATGGTCTCTCTGGGGCCAACGTCCTGACTTTC. Protein product: CASSSERVPIFHGLSGANVLTF.

This chain connects TRBV11-1 to TRBJ2-7; 7 nucleotides match TRBD2. This CDR3 contains 15 residues. CDR1 is SGHAT, CDR2 FQDESV, per germline (reference sequence). V trimming: 8 bases; J trimming: 3 bases; junction bases outside the gene matches: 13. The CDR3 sequence is CASYYSGGFLYEQYF. CDR3 sequence (DNA): TGTGCCAGCTATTATTCGGGAGGTTTCCTCTACGAGCAGTACTTC.

The chain recombines TRBV5-1 with TRBJ1-1, with 7 bases lining up with TRBD1. V dropped 4 bases and J dropped 5; count of bases not matched to a gene: 8. The CDR3 has 14 residues. Germline-derived CDR1 and CDR2 are SGHRS and YFSETQ. CDR3 loop: CASSHRGRRTEAFF. The CDR3 DNA reads as TGCGCCAGCAGCCATAGGGGGCGAAGGACTGAAGCTTTCTTT.

This clone was found once. V and J are TRBV4-2 and TRBJ2-7; TRBD2 agrees at 7 bases. Germline CDR1 reads LGHNA; CDR2 reads YNFKEQ. After removal of 0 bases from V and 3 bases from J, the junction contained 11 bases not matched to a gene. This CDR3 has 17 residues. DNA for the CDR3: TGTGCCAGCAGCCAAGACCTCGACGCGTCGGGGGGCTACGAGCAGTACTTC. It codes for CASSQDLDASGGYEQYF.

The J gene is TRBJ1-1, the V gene TRBV6-6, with D tentatively TRBD1 (6 bases). Between the trimmed V and J ends, which lost 8 bases and 6 bases, there was a span of 22 bases. CDR1 is MNHNY and CDR2 is SVGAGI in the germline V gene (reference sequence). The CDR3 contains 15 residues. The CDR3 is CASLTHRAGVSEAFF. For the CDR3, the DNA is TGTGCCAGCCTCACCCACAGGGCCGGGGTTTCTGAAGCTTTCTTT.

This chain uses TRBV11-2 with TRBJ2-1; 8 bases align to TRBD2. The CDR3 sequence is 15 residues long. Germline trimming cut 4 bases from V and 6 bases from J; bases unmatched to any gene: 8. The germline CDR1 and CDR2 sequences are SGHAT and FQNNGV. In DNA, the CDR3 is TGTGCCAGCAGCTCCCGGGGGGGCCCGGGCAATGAGCAGTTCTTC. Protein sequence: CASSSRGGPGNEQFF. The whole variable domain, filled in from reference TRBV11-2 and TRBJ2-1, reads EAGVAQSPRYKIIEKRQSVAFWCNPISGHATLYWYQQILGQGPKLLIQFQNNGVVDDSQLPKDRFSAERLKGVDSTLKIQPAKLEDSAVYLCASSSRGGPGNEQFFGPGTRLTVL.

The chain carries TRBV5-1 and TRBJ2-7; 7 bases agree with TRBD1. V dropped 0 bases and J dropped 1; count of bases not matched to a gene: 4. Germline V gives CDR1 SGHRS, CDR2 YFSETQ. This CDR3 contains 15 residues. In DNA, the CDR3 is TGCGCCAGCAGCTTGGTTACAGGGGTTTCCTACGAGCAGTACTTC. This sequence encodes CASSLVTGVSYEQYF.

This clone was detected only a few times. This chain's CDR3 is CAISDSTGSAYEQYF. The CDR3, as DNA: TGTGCCATCAGTGACAGCACAGGGTCAGCCTACGAGCAGTACTTC. This chain connects TRBV10-3 to TRBJ2-7, with D possibly being TRBD1 (6 bases). Germline V gives CDR1 ENHRY, CDR2 SYGVKD. The CDR3 covers 15 residues. V was clipped by 3 bases and J by 2 bases, with 14 bases between them.

This sequence joins TRBV14 and TRBJ2-7, with D tentatively TRBD1 (6 bases). Between the trimmed V and J ends, which lost 6 bases and 9 bases, there was a span of 24 bases. The CDR3 extends over 15 amino acids. Germline CDR1 and CDR2: SGHDN and FVKESK. The CDR3 DNA sequence: TGTGCCAGCAGGCCGACCGGGACACCACCTCGGGGGCAGTACTTC. It yields the protein CASRPTGTPPRGQYF. Based on the CDR3 plus reference TRBV14 and TRBJ2-7, the full variable domain is EAGVTQFPSHSVIEKGQTVTLRCDPISGHDNLYWYRRVMGKEIKFLLHFVKESKQDESGMPNNRFLAERTGGTYSTLKVQPAELEDSGVYFCASRPTGTPPRGQYFGPGTRLTVT.

The gene calls are TRBV29-1 and TRBJ1-2; D unclear. Germline V gives CDR1 SQVTM, CDR2 ANQGSEA. The CDR3 is made up of 11 amino acids. The V end lost 6 bases, the J end lost 4 bases, and 9 bases lay between the germline ends. The CDR3 sequence is CSVTASYGYTF. The CDR3 nucleotides are TGCAGCGTGACTGCGAGCTATGGCTACACCTTC. Filled out from reference TRBV29-1 and TRBJ1-2, the complete variable domain reads SAVISQKPSRDICQRGTSLTIQCQVDSQVTMMFWYRQQPGQSLTLIATANQGSEATYESGFVIDKFPISRPNLTFSTLTVSNMSPEDSSIYLCSVTASYGYTFGSGTRLTVV.

This sequence joins TRBV19 and TRBJ2-2, with D perhaps matching TRBD2 (6 bases). V shed 0 bases and J shed 6 bases, with 14 bases lying between them. Germline CDR1 LNHDA, CDR2 SQIVND (reference sequence). The CDR3 covers 16 residues. The CDR3 sequence: CASSIERLVWAGELFF. CDR3 DNA sequence: TGTGCCAGTAGTATAGAGAGACTAGTTTGGGCCGGGGAGCTGTTTTTT.